The 25 T cell receptor beta chains reported below all come from one sample, sequenced in a study of beta chain features in type 1 diabetes. Overall study findings and caveats: Shortening of TCRB CDR3s, moderate but significant, appeared in all four CD4+ subsets of Type 1 diabetes patients.

Their cognate antigens are unknown. The isolated RNA, all of it, was reverse transcribed, so expressed TCRB transcripts were what got sequenced. Sequencing was performed with immunoSEQ multiplex PCR; in TCRdb, only in-frame clones are kept and a portion is missing. The sample gives some 250,000 clones, roughly 14% of which show up once; roughly 0.02% is in the top ten. Specimen: naive CD4+ T cells from blood. These receptors were taken from a man aged 25 to 40 with type 1 diabetes.

This clone appeared a few times. The chain carries TRBV29-1 and TRBJ2-7; 9 bases fit TRBD1. The CDR3 length is 14 residues. Germline lookup yields CDR1 SQVTM and CDR2 ANQGSEA. V trimming: 5 bases; J trimming: 0 bases; junction bases outside the gene matches: 5. The CDR3 DNA is TGCAGCGTTACCGGGACAGGGACCTCCTACGAGCAGTACTTC. It codes for CSVTGTGTSYEQYF.

The V call is TRBV7-8, the J call TRBJ2-3; 8 bases align to TRBD2. The CDR3 is 16 amino acids. V lost 1 base and J lost 4; bases outside the gene matches: 7. Germline lookup yields CDR1 SGHVS and CDR2 FQNEAQ. DNA for the CDR3: TGTGCCAGCAGCTTAGTTCAAGCGGGAGCCCCAGATACGCAGTATTTT. It encodes CASSLVQAGAPDTQYF. The whole variable domain, remainder taken from reference TRBV7-8 and TRBJ2-3, is GAGVSQSPRYKVAKRGQDVALRCDPISGHVSLFWYQQALGQGPEFLTYFQNEAQLDKSGLPSDRFFAERPEGSVSTLKIQRTQQEDSAVYLCASSLVQAGAPDTQYFGPGTRLTVL.

This clone was found a few times. Other DNA sequences in the same sample also yield this CDR3. The chain has TRBV7-9 and TRBJ1-2; unclear D gene. CDR3 length: 12 residues. Germline assignment: CDR1 SEHNR and CDR2 FQNEAQ (reference sequence). V was shortened by 5 bases and J by 3 bases, with 7 bases between the two germline ends. This CDR3 reads CASSRGDYGYTF. The CDR3 region has the DNA TGTGCCAGCAGCCGAGGAGACTATGGCTACACCTTC.

The chain is built from TRBV5-4 and TRBJ1-2, with D uncertain. The CDR3 length is 12 residues. Germline lookup yields CDR1 SGHNT and CDR2 YYREEE (reference sequence). V was shortened by 4 bases and J by 7 bases, with 11 bases between the two germline ends. CDR3 protein: CASSQQSAGYTF. In DNA form, the CDR3 reads TGTGCCAGCAGCCAACAGTCCGCTGGCTACACCTTC.

V and J are TRBV15 and TRBJ2-5; 9 positions agree with TRBD1. CDR1 is LNHNV and CDR2 is YYDKDF in the germline V gene (reference sequence). The CDR3 runs to 16 residues. V dropped 3 bases and J dropped 4; count of bases not matched to a gene: 9. CDR3 sequence reads: CATSRPGTGSRETQYF. The CDR3 DNA reads TGTGCCACCAGCAGGCCCGGGACAGGGAGTAGAGAGACCCAGTACTTC.

J is TRBJ1-1 and V is TRBV30, with 8 bases matching TRBD1. The CDR3 sequence is 13 residues long. With V trimmed by 4 bases and J by 4 bases, 5 bases remained unmatched. Germline values: CDR1 GTSNPN, CDR2 SVGIG (reference sequence). CDR3 in amino acids: CAWTGQGGTEAFF. The CDR3 DNA reads TGTGCCTGGACAGGACAGGGAGGCACTGAAGCTTTCTTT.

The table lists this clone with a few counts. Mismatch with germline at one junction end may stem from a read error. The chain joins TRBV2 to TRBJ2-7; 8 positions agree with TRBD1. The length of the CDR3 is 14 residues. Germline V gene lookup returns CDR1 SNHLY and CDR2 FYNNEI. The CDR3 DNA is TGTGCCAGCAGTGGGTGGGACAGGTCCTCCGAGCAGTACTTC. This codes for CASSGWDRSSEQYF.

This clone has a handful of counts. This chain links TRBV27 with TRBJ1-1; TRBD1 might be the D (5 bases). Germline-derived CDR1 and CDR2 are MNHEY and SMNVEV (reference sequence). The V end was cut by 5 bases, the J end by 0 bases, with 13 bases between. The length of the CDR3 is 15 residues. The CDR3 bases are TGTGCCAGCAGTCCATACACAGGACTGAACACTGAAGCTTTCTTT. Its translation is CASSPYTGLNTEAFF.

The chain couples TRBV11-2 to TRBJ2-5; TRBD2 aligns across 7 bases. This CDR3 is built from 13 residues. Germline V gene data show CDR1 as SGHAT and CDR2 as FQNNGV. V lost 5 bases to trimming and J lost 2 bases; unmatched junction nucleotides: 2. In DNA, the CDR3 is TGTGCCAGCAGCGCGGGACTACAAGAGACCCAGTACTTC. Translated: CASSAGLQETQYF.

The V call is TRBV5-1, the J call TRBJ1-3; D is undetermined. Germline values: CDR1 SGHRS, CDR2 YFSETQ. The CDR3 totals 14 residues. Trimming left V 3 bases short and J 4 bases short, with 11 bases between. The CDR3 nucleotides read TGCGCCAGCAGCTGGGAGACGAAAGGAAACACCATATATTTT. Encoded protein: CASSWETKGNTIYF.

The chain joins TRBV7-2 to TRBJ2-1; 10 bases align to TRBD2. CDR3 size: 16 residues. V shed 1 base, J shed 7 bases, and the junction held 7 bases outside the gene matches. The V gene's germline CDR1 is SGHTA and CDR2 FQGNSA. The chain's CDR3 is CASSLEGLAGVNEQFF. The CDR3 nucleotides are TGTGCCAGCAGCTTAGAAGGGCTAGCGGGAGTGAATGAGCAGTTCTTC. Combining the CDR3 with reference TRBV7-2 and TRBJ2-1 gives the whole variable domain GAGVSQSPSNKVTEKGKDVELRCDPISGHTALYWYRQSLGQGLEFLIYFQGNSAPDKSGLPSDRFSAERTGGSVSTLTIQRTQQEDSAVYLCASSLEGLAGVNEQFFGPGTRLTVL.

A few counts support this clone. The chain carries TRBV7-9 and TRBJ2-2; D is ambiguous. The CDR3 spans 13 residues. Germline V gene lookup returns CDR1 SEHNR and CDR2 FQNEAQ (reference sequence). V dropped 4 bases and J dropped 5 bases, with 8 bases sitting between them. CDR3 DNA sequence: TGTGCCAGCAGCTCCCAAGAGACCGGGGAGCTGTTTTTT. Its protein is CASSSQETGELFF.

This clone is a singleton in its sample. V and J are TRBV27 and TRBJ1-1; D gene unclear. Per germline, CDR1 MNHEY and CDR2 SMNVEV (reference sequence). The CDR3 has 13 residues. V was shortened by 6 bases and J by 7 bases, with 15 bases between the two germline ends. CDR3 bases: TGTGCCAGCAGGGGAGGGTCGGACCATGAAGCTTTCTTT. It specifies CASRGGSDHEAFF.

The V and J genes are TRBV9 and TRBJ1-5; perhaps TRBD1 as D (5 bases). CDR1 and CDR2 (germline): SGDLS, YYNGEE. V lost 0 bases and J lost 2, with 9 bases in between. This CDR3 contains 15 residues. CDR3 sequence: CASSVDGAGNQPQHF. The CDR3 nucleotides are TGTGCCAGCAGCGTAGATGGGGCAGGCAATCAGCCCCAGCATTTT.

This chain connects TRBV6-5 to TRBJ2-1; tentative D call: TRBD2 (5 bases). The germline V and J ends were trimmed by 2 bases and 7 bases, with 12 bases remaining between them. The length of the CDR3 is 14 residues. Looked up from germline, CDR1 is MNHEY and CDR2 is SVGAGI. The CDR3: CASSYEVATNEQFF. The CDR3 bases are TGTGCCAGCAGTTACGAGGTAGCGACGAATGAGCAGTTCTTC.

This clone was counted a few times. This chain joins TRBV7-9 and TRBJ2-4; D call uncertain. Germline V gene lookup returns CDR1 SEHNR and CDR2 FQNEAQ (reference sequence). Trimming shortened V by 1 base and J by 5 bases, and 6 bases separated the two germline ends. The CDR3 consists of 13 residues. The CDR3 bases are TGTGCCAGCAGCTTAGAGTCAGAAAACATTCAGTACTTC. Protein: CASSLESENIQYF.

This clone turned up a few times. V and J are TRBV27 and TRBJ2-1, with 13 bases lining up with TRBD2. CDR3 length: 17 residues. CDR1 and CDR2 from the germline V gene are MNHEY and SMNVEV (reference sequence). Trimming took 4 bases from V and 6 from J; bases not matched to a gene: 9. CDR3 sequence (DNA): TGTGCCAGCAGTTCGACTAGCGGGGGGACCTTTGGCAATGAGCAGTTCTTC. Translated, it gives CASSSTSGGTFGNEQFF.

The chain has TRBV4-1 and TRBJ2-1; D gene uncertain. CDR3 length equals 17 residues. Trimming cost V 0 bases and J 1 base, with 13 bases left between them. The germline CDR1 and CDR2 sequences are MGHRA and YSYEKL. The CDR3 DNA is TGCGCCAGCAGCCAAGATTCCGCTAGTCGGTCCTACAATGAGCAGTTCTTC. It specifies CASSQDSASRSYNEQFF.

The chain carries TRBV30 and TRBJ2-5, with D possibly being TRBD1 (6 bases). CDR1 and CDR2 (germline): GTSNPN, SVGIG (reference sequence). This CDR3 contains 12 residues. V gave up 0 bases and J gave up 11 bases, with 13 bases separating them. The CDR3 spells CAWSVNEQGQYF. The CDR3 DNA sequence: TGTGCCTGGAGTGTTAACGAGCAGGGGCAGTACTTC.

Here the CDR3 reads CAWSKGVKSANQPQHF. The CDR3 bases are TGTGCCTGGAGTAAAGGAGTTAAAAGCGCGAACCAGCCCCAGCATTTT. This sequence joins TRBV30 and TRBJ1-5; D call uncertain. V gave up 2 bases and J gave up 7 bases, with 21 bases separating them. The CDR3 extends over 16 amino acids. The V gene's germline CDR1 is GTSNPN and CDR2 SVGIG (reference sequence). Combining the CDR3 with reference TRBV30 and TRBJ1-5 gives the whole variable domain SQTIHQWPATLVQPVGSPLSLECTVEGTSNPNLYWYRQAAGRGLQLLFYSVGIGQISSEVPQNLSASRPQDRQFILSSKKLLLSDSGFYLCAWSKGVKSANQPQHFGDGTRLSIL.

This clone was found a few times. The J gene is TRBJ2-1, the V gene TRBV9; possible D gene TRBD2, 6 bases. V was pared by 7 bases and J by 9 bases, with 17 bases between. CDR1 is SGDLS and CDR2 is YYNGEE in the germline V gene. CDR3 length: 13 residues. The CDR3 DNA follows: TGTGCCAGCTCCGGGACTCCGTCGGGTGAGCAGTTCTTC. As protein: CASSGTPSGEQFF.

V usage is TRBV2 and J usage is TRBJ2-7, with a tentative D call TRBD1 (6 bases). Per the germline V gene, CDR1 is SNHLY and CDR2 is FYNNEI. CDR3 length: 14 residues. Trimming left V 4 bases short and J 6 bases short, with 16 bases between. The CDR3, as DNA: TGTGCCAGCAGTGTGGCCAGGGGCTTTAGCGAGCAGTACTTC. This gives the protein CASSVARGFSEQYF.

J is TRBJ2-1 and V is TRBV30, with 7 bases matching TRBD2. V shed 6 bases and J 2 bases; nucleotides not matched to a gene: 4. The germline CDR1 and CDR2 sequences are GTSNPN and SVGIG (reference sequence). There are 13 residues in the CDR3. CDR3 region: CACEAGTYNEQFF. The CDR3, as DNA: TGTGCCTGTGAAGCGGGAACCTACAATGAGCAGTTCTTC.

The chain employs TRBV7-2 and TRBJ1-2, with 8 bases fitting TRBD1. The CDR3 is 15 amino acids. Trimming took 5 bases from V and 7 from J; bases not matched to a gene: 12. CDR1 is SGHTA, CDR2 FQGNSA, per germline. The CDR3 coding sequence is TGTGCCAGCAGCCTTGGGACAGGCAGTGCCGCTGGCTACACCTTC. This sequence encodes CASSLGTGSAAGYTF.

This clone showed up just a few times. A junction end diverges from the germline sequence, so it may reflect a read error. The chain links TRBV2 to TRBJ2-7; 7 bases agree with TRBD1. The CDR3 sequence is 14 residues long. CDR1 is SNHLY, CDR2 FYNNEI, per germline. CDR3 sequence (DNA): TGTGCCAGCAGGGAAGGGACAGCCCCCTACGAGCAGTACTTC. Protein sequence: CASREGTAPYEQYF.